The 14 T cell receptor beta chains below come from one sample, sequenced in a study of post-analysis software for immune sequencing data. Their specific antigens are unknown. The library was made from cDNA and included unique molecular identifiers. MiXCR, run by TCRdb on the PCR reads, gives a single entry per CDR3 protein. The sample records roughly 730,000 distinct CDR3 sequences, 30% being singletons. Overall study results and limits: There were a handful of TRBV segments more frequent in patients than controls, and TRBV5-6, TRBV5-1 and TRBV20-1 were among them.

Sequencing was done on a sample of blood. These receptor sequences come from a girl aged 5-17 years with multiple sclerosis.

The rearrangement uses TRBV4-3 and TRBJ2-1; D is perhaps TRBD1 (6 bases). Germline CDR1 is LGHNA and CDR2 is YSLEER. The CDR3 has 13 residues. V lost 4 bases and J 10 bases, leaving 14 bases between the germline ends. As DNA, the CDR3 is TGCGCCAGCAGCCGGGGGACATCCGGGGAGCAGTTCTTC. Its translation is CASSRGTSGEQFF.

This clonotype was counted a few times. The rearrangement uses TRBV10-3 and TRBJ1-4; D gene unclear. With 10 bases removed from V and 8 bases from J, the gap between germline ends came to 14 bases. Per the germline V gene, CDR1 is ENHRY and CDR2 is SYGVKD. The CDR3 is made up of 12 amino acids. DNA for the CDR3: TGTGCCACCCATGAGGGCCAGGAAAAACTGTTTTTT. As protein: CATHEGQEKLFF.

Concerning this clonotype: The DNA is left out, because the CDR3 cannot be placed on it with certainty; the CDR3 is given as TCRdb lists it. CDR3 in amino acids: CSVFGEADEQFF. The rearrangement uses TRBV29-1 and TRBJ2-1. The CDR3 is made up of 12 amino acids, end residues included. Germline V gene lookup returns CDR1 SQVTM and CDR2 ANQGSEA.

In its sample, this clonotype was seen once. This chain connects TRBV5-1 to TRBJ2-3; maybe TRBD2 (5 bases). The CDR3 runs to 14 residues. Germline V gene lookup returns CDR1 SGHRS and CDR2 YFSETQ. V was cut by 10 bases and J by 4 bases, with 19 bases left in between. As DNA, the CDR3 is TGCGCCTCCAGGTCCGAGGGTTCTCCAGATACGCAGTATTTT. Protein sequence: CASRSEGSPDTQYF. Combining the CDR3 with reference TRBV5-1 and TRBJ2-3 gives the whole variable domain KAGVTQTPRYLIKTRGQQVTLSCSPISGHRSVSWYQQTPGQGLQFLFEYFSETQRNKGNFPGRFSGRQFSNSRSEMNVSTLELGDSALYLCASRSEGSPDTQYFGPGTRLTVL.

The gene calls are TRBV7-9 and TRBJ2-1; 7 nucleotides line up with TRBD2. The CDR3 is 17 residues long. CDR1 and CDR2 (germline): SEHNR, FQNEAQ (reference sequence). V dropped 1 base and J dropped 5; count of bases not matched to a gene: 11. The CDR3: CASSLVGRAGLNNEQFF. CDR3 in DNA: TGTGCCAGCAGCTTAGTAGGGCGAGCGGGATTGAACAATGAGCAGTTCTTC.

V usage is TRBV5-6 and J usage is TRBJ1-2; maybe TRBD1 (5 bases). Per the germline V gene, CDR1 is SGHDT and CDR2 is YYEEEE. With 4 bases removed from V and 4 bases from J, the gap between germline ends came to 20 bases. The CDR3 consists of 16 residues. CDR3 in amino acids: CASSAEPGRDRYGYTF. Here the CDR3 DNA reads TGTGCCAGCAGCGCCGAACCCGGCAGGGACCGCTATGGCTACACCTTC.

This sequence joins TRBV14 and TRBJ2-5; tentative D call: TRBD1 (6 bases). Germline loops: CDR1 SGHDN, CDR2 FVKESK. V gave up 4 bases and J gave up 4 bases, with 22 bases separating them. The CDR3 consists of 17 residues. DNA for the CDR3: TGTGCCAGCAGCCTGCTCAGGGGAAGTAGCCTCAGAGAGACCCAGTACTTC. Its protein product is CASSLLRGSSLRETQYF.

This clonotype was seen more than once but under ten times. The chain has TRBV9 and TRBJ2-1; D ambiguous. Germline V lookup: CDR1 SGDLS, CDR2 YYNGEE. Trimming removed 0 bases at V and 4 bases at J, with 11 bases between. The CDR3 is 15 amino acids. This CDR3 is CASSVDQTLYNEQFF. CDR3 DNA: TGTGCCAGCAGCGTAGACCAGACTCTATACAATGAGCAGTTCTTC.

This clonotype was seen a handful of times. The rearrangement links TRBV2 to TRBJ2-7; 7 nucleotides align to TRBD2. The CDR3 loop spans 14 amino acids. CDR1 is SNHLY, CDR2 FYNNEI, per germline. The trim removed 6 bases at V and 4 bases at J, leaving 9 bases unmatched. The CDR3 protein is CASREERGPYEQYF. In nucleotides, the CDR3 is TGTGCCAGCAGGGAGGAGCGGGGTCCGTACGAGCAGTACTTC.

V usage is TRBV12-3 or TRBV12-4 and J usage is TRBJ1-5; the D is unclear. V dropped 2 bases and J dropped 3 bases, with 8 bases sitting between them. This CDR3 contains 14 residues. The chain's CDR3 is CASSLNGNNQPQHF. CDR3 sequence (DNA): TGTGCCAGCAGTTTAAACGGAAACAATCAGCCCCAGCATTTT.

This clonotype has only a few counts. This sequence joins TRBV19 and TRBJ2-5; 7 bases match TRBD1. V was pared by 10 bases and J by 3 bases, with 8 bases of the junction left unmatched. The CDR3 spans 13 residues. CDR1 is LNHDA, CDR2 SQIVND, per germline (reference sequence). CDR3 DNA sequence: TGTGCCACCTCGACAGGGTTGGAAGAGACCCAGTACTTC. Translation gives CATSTGLEETQYF.

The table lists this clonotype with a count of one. The CDR3 spells CASSTRKRTGNNEQFF. CDR3 nucleotides: TGTGCCAGCAGTACCCGAAAAAGGACAGGGAACAATGAGCAGTTCTTC. This chain connects TRBV28 to TRBJ2-1, with TRBD1 matching over 8 bases. J gave up 5 bases and V 5 bases, and 11 bases lay outside the gene matches. The CDR3 runs to 16 residues. Germline V CDR1 and CDR2: MDHEN, SYDVKM. Full variable domain (missing parts from reference TRBV28 and TRBJ2-1): DVKVTQSSRYLVKRTGEKVFLECVQDMDHENMFWYRQDPGLGLRLIYFSYDVKMKEKGDIPEGYSVSREKKERFSLILESASTNQTSMYLCASSTRKRTGNNEQFFGPGTRLTVL.

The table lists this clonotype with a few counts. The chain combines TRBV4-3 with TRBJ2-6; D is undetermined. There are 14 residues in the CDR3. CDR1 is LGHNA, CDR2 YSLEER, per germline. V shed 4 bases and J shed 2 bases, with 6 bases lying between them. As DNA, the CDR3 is TGCGCCAGCAGCCCCACGGCTGGGGCCAACGTCCTGACTTTC. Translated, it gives CASSPTAGANVLTF.

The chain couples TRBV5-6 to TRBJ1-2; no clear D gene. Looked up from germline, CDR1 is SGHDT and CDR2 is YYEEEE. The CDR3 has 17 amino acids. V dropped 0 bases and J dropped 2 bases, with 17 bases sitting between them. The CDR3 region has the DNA TGTGCCAGCAGCTTGGATGAGGGCGCAAGGGTGAACTATGGCTACACCTTC. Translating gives CASSLDEGARVNYGYTF.